A selection of T cell receptor beta chains follows, all from one sample in a study of T cell responses to AZD1222 COVID-19 vaccine. TCRdb's copy holds only in-frame clones and misses some; the assay was immunoSEQ multiplex PCR. There are some 280,000 clones in the sample; 90% to 95% occur only once, and 0.55% lies in the top ten. The source material was peripheral blood, sampled 28 days after the second AZD1222 dose. The receptors were gathered from an adult who received the AZD1222 COVID-19 vaccine. The CDR3 runs from the conserved cysteine through the conserved F or W. A D gene is named only where the DNA matches it firmly. The listing skips clone size in some rows; elsewhere it reads once, few, many or a size class.

- TRBD2 TRBJ2-1 TRBV9 CASSVGGTSGYNEQFF TGTGCCAGCAGCGTAGGCGGGACTAGCGGATACAATGAGCAGTTCTTC
- TRBD1 TRBJ1-3 TRBV9 CASSPTGASGNTIYF TGTGCCAGCAGCCCCACAGGGGCCTCTGGAAACACCATATATTTT
- - TRBJ2-3 TRBV4-1 CASSQGPSGWTDTQYF TGCGCCAGCAGCCAAGGGCCTAGTGGTTGGACAGATACGCAGTATTTT
- TRBD1 TRBJ1-2 TRBV9 CASSVDRGGYGYTF TGTGCCAGCAGCGTGGACAGGGGGGGCTATGGCTACACCTTC
- - TRBJ1-1 TRBV6-6 CASSHRVGDAVNTEAFF TGTGCCAGCAGTCACCGGGTGGGGGATGCGGTGAACACTGAAGCTTTCTTT
- - TRBJ2-1 TRBV5-8 CASSAPGLSSYNEQFF TGTGCCAGCAGCGCCCCGGGACTCAGCTCCTACAATGAGCAGTTCTTC
- - TRBJ2-7 TRBV3-1/TRBV3-2 CASSQAHYEQYF TGTGCCAGCAGCCAAGCACACTACGAGCAGTACTTC
- TRBD2 TRBJ2-7 TRBV20-1 CSAGTSEQYF TGCAGTGCAGGGACTAGCGAGCAGTACTTC
- TRBD2 TRBJ2-1 TRBV14 CASSQDRPSGYNEQFF TGTGCCAGCAGCCAAGATCGGCCTAGCGGATACAATGAGCAGTTCTTC
- TRBD1 TRBJ1-5 TRBV7-6 CASSLGTGAGNQPQHF TGTGCCAGCAGCTTAGGGACAGGGGCCGGCAATCAGCCCCAGCATTTT
- TRBD1 TRBJ1-5 TRBV30 CAWSAPTGIIRQPQHF TGTGCCTGGAGTGCCCCGACAGGGATAATCAGGCAGCCCCAGCATTTT
- - TRBJ2-3 TRBV7-8 CASSLSLDTQYF TGTGCCAGCAGCCTCAGTCTGGATACGCAGTATTTT
- TRBD1 TRBJ1-1 TRBV6-4 CASSETGRTEAFF TGTGCCAGCAGCGAGACAGGGAGAACTGAAGCTTTCTTT
once - TRBJ2-7 TRBV18 CASSFPVGSGYEQYF TGTGCCAGCTCTTTCCCGGTCGGTAGTGGGTACGAGCAGTACTTC
- - TRBJ1-2 TRBV5-6 CASSPYGQGSRGYTF TGTGCCAGCAGCCCCTACGGCCAGGGATCGAGAGGCTACACCTTC
- - TRBJ2-7 TRBV2 CASSDQGYEQYF TGTGCCAGCAGTGATCAGGGATACGAGCAGTACTTC
once TRBD1 TRBJ1-5 TRBV5-1 CASSLQGKVNQPQHF TGCGCCAGCAGCTTACAGGGGAAAGTCAATCAGCCCCAGCATTTT
- TRBD1 TRBJ1-2 TRBV4-3 CASSQGDRGYYGYTF TGCGCCAGCAGCCAGGGGGACAGGGGATACTATGGCTACACCTTC
- - TRBJ2-7 TRBV5-1 CASSPGPGEQYF TGCGCCAGCAGCCCGGGACCTGGGGAGCAGTACTTC
once - TRBJ2-7 TRBV7-9 CASSPGGFYEQYF TGTGCCAGCAGCCCCGGGGGATTCTACGAGCAGTACTTC
- - TRBJ1-2 TRBV3-1/TRBV3-2 CASSQDAWVGGYTF TGTGCCAGCAGCCAAGATGCGTGGGTGGGAGGCTACACCTTC
- - TRBJ2-7 TRBV7-2 CASSFPLRGGQDRRQYF TGTGCCAGCAGCTTCCCCCTACGAGGGGGGCAGGACCGCCGCCAGTACTTC
- - TRBJ2-4 TRBV28 CASSSWTGPSGF TGTGCCAGCAGTTCGTGGACCGGCCCTTCAGGCTTC
- TRBD1 TRBJ1-1 TRBV5-4 CASSLDRATEAFF TGTGCCAGCAGCCTAGACAGGGCCACTGAAGCTTTCTTT
- - TRBJ1-5 TRBV3-1/TRBV3-2 CASSPQGNQPQHF TGTGCCAGCAGCCCTCAGGGAAATCAGCCCCAGCATTTT
- TRBD2 TRBJ2-7 TRBV28 CASSRSGNSYEQYF TGTGCCAGCAGCCGTAGCGGGAACTCCTACGAGCAGTACTTC
- - TRBJ1-2 TRBV11-2 CASSLVVNYGYTF TGTGCCAGCAGCTTAGTAGTGAACTATGGCTACACCTTC
once - TRBJ2-7 TRBV5-1 CASSPPTKGGEQYF TGCGCCAGCAGCCCCCCGACCAAGGGGGGCGAGCAGTACTTC
- - TRBJ1-5 TRBV1 CTSSHRMGGREPQHF TGCACCAGCAGCCACCGCATGGGGGGGCGGGAGCCCCAGCATTTT
- - TRBJ1-1 TRBV7-2 CASGGAGTEAFF TGTGCCAGCGGCGGGGCCGGCACTGAAGCTTTCTTT
few TRBD1 TRBJ2-2 TRBV19 CASSPTPRQGTGELFF TGTGCCAGTAGTCCCACCCCGAGACAGGGGACCGGGGAGCTGTTTTTT
- TRBD1 TRBJ2-7 TRBV2 CASRPGQGGTYEQYF TGTGCCAGCAGACCTGGACAGGGAGGAACCTACGAGCAGTACTTC
- TRBD1 TRBJ1-5 TRBV19 CASSPDRGGNQPQHF TGTGCCAGTAGTCCAGACAGGGGAGGCAATCAGCCCCAGCATTTT
- TRBD2 TRBJ2-1 TRBV9 CASSPQLTSGYNEQFF TGTGCCAGCAGCCCCCAGTTGACTAGCGGCTACAATGAGCAGTTCTTC
- TRBD1 TRBJ2-2 TRBV2 CASRAGTANTGELFF TGTGCCAGCAGGGCCGGGACAGCGAACACCGGGGAGCTGTTTTTT
- - TRBJ2-5 TRBV6-5 CASSYNGRTQYF TGTGCCAGCAGTTATAACGGTCGGACCCAGTACTTC